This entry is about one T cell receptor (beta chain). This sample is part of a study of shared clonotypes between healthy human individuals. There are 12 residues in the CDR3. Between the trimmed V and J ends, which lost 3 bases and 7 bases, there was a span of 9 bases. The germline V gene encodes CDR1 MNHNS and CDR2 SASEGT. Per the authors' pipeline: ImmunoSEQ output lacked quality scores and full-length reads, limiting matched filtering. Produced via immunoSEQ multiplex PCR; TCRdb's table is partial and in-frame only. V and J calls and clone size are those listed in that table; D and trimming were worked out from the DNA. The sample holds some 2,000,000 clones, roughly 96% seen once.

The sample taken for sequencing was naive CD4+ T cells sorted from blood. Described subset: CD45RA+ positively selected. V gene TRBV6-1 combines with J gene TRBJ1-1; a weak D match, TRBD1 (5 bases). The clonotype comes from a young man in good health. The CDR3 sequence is CASSEVTVEAFF. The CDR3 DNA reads TGTGCCAGCAGTGAGGTGACAGTTGAAGCTTTCTTT.